This T cell receptor beta chain came from a study of T-cell reconstitution after alpha-beta-depleted transplantation in children. Unique molecular identifiers were built into the TCRbeta library. TCRdb processed the PCR reads anew with MiXCR; each CDR3 protein has one entry. This sample yields approximately 350,000 distinct CDR3 sequences, of which roughly 15% are seen a single time; approximately 44% belongs to the top ten. The study, taken as a whole, reports: T-cell counts and diversity at one year following transplant were attributed mainly to newly produced T cells. In some patients, recipient T cells and intrathymic progenitors surviving conditioning explained high day-60 diversity. As was reported, about two months after transplant, alpha-beta T cells came from several hundred expanded graft clones.

In regard to this clonotype: Antigen unknown.

V shed 4 bases, J shed 10 bases, and the junction held 9 bases outside the gene matches. In germline, CDR1 is SGHAT, CDR2 FQDESV (reference sequence). The CDR3 is 15 amino acids. The sample here was PBMCs, mostly from graft donor cells, taken 360 days after TCRalphabeta/CD19-depleted stem cell transplant. The sequence was collected from a male patient between 2 and 10 years old who had a stem cell transplant for acute lymphoblastic leukemia, so the T cells may come from the graft donor. V and J are TRBV11-1 and TRBJ1-6, with 8 bases that match TRBD1. CDR3 region: CASSSGDRGGSPLHF. CDR3 in DNA: TGTGCCAGCAGCTCTGGAGACAGGGGAGGATCACCCCTCCACTTT.